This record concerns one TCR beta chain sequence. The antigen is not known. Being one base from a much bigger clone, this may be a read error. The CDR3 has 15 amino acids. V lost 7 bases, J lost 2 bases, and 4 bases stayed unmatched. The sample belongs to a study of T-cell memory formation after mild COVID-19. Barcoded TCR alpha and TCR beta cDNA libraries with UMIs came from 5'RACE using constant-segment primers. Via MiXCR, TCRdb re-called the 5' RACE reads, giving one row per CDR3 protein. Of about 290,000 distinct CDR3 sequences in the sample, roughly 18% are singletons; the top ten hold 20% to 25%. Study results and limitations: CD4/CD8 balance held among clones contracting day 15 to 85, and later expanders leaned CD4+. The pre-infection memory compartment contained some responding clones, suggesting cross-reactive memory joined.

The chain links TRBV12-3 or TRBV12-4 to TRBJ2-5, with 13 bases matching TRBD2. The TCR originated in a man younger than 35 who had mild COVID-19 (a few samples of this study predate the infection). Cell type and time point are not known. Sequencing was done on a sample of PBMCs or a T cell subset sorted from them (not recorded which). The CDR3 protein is CASTPGLAGQETQYF. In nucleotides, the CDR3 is TGTGCCAGCACCCCGGGACTAGCGGGGCAAGAGACCCAGTACTTC.